This entry describes one T cell receptor (beta chain). No antigen is known for it. This entry is derived from a study of shared clonotypes between healthy human individuals. Study background: Each donor had three CD4 naive, three CD4 memory, two CD8 naive and one CD8 memory plate.

The study, taken as a whole, reports: As a rule, naive subsets had a larger estimated richness than memory subsets. Clonotype sharing levels among donors were expected to vary with sequencing depth.

For sorted subsets, about 0.2 ug DNA per replicate equaled roughly 29,000 T cell genomes. The method was immunoSEQ multiplex PCR; TCRdb's version includes in-frame clones alone and lacks a portion of them. The sample shows around 980,000 clones, around 82% of them seen only once. This sequence originates from a man in his late teens or twenties in good health. Some clones in this sample may be carry-over from other donors' samples. The sequenced sample was memory CD4+ T cells from PBMCs. Specified subset: CD45RA-negative fraction.

The CDR3 sequence: CASTLTGGGDQPQHF. CDR3 DNA: TGTGCCAGCACCCTAACGGGGGGGGGAGATCAGCCCCAGCATTTT. V is TRBV28 and J is TRBJ1-5; the D gene is possibly TRBD1 (5 bases). In germline, CDR1 is MDHEN, CDR2 SYDVKM. V lost 7 bases and J lost 5, with 18 bases in between. The CDR3 has 15 amino acids.